The rows below give T cell receptor beta chains drawn from one sample of a study of shared clonotypes between healthy human individuals. Some clones are missing from TCRdb's copy, which holds only in-frame ones; the method was immunoSEQ multiplex PCR. Of approximately 530,000 clones in the sample, approximately 94% were seen once. Sequenced sample: naive CD4+ T cells sorted from blood. The receptors here all came from a young woman in good health. CDR3s include the opening cysteine and the closing phenylalanine or tryptophan. The order of the fields is V gene, J gene, D gene, clone size, CDR3 DNA, CDR3 protein. The D gene is left open where the match is weak. Clone size, where shown, is once, few, many, or a class for clones that have expanded.

v_gene: TRBV2
j_gene: TRBJ1-1
d_gene: NA
abundance: NA
CDR3nt: TGTGCCAGCCCCTTCGCAGGGAACACTGAAGCTTTCTTT
CDR3aa: CASPFAGNTEAFF

v_gene: TRBV27
j_gene: TRBJ2-2
d_gene: NA
abundance: NA
CDR3nt: TGTGCCAGCAGTCCTGAAGGCCTTTTCGGGGAGCTGTTTTTT
CDR3aa: CASSPEGLFGELFF

v_gene: TRBV29-1
j_gene: TRBJ1-5
d_gene: TRBD1
abundance: once
CDR3nt: TGCAGCGTCTCCGGACAGGAGGGTCAGCCCCAGCATTTT
CDR3aa: CSVSGQEGQPQHF

v_gene: TRBV21-1
j_gene: TRBJ2-7
d_gene: NA
abundance: NA
CDR3nt: TGTGCCAGCAGCAAATCCAGCCCCAGGACTAGCGGGAATTTTTCCTACGAGCAGTACTTC
CDR3aa: CASSKSSPRTSGNFSYEQYF

v_gene: TRBV5-1
j_gene: TRBJ2-7
d_gene: TRBD2
abundance: NA
CDR3nt: TGCGCCAGCAGCTTGGCCGTGGCGGGAGTCTACGAGCAGTACTTC
CDR3aa: CASSLAVAGVYEQYF

v_gene: TRBV5-4
j_gene: TRBJ2-3
d_gene: TRBD2
abundance: NA
CDR3nt: TGTGCCAGCAGTCAACTAGCGGTCAGCACAGATACGCAGTATTTT
CDR3aa: CASSQLAVSTDTQYF

v_gene: TRBV5-1
j_gene: TRBJ2-1
d_gene: TRBD2
abundance: NA
CDR3nt: TGCGCCAGCAGCTTGCAACTAGCGGGAGCGGGCAATGAGCAGTTCTTC
CDR3aa: CASSLQLAGAGNEQFF

v_gene: TRBV2
j_gene: TRBJ1-4
d_gene: NA
abundance: NA
CDR3nt: TGTGCCAGCAGTGAGGGGCTGACGAATGAAAAACTGTTTTTT
CDR3aa: CASSEGLTNEKLFF

v_gene: TRBV5-1
j_gene: TRBJ1-1
d_gene: TRBD1
abundance: NA
CDR3nt: TGCGCCAGCAGCCCAGACGGACAGGGAAAAGCTTTCTTT
CDR3aa: CASSPDGQGKAFF

v_gene: TRBV28
j_gene: TRBJ1-2
d_gene: TRBD1
abundance: once
CDR3nt: TGTGCCAGCAACCCAGGACAGGGGATGGGTGGCTACACCTTC
CDR3aa: CASNPGQGMGGYTF

v_gene: TRBV19
j_gene: TRBJ1-1
d_gene: NA
abundance: once
CDR3nt: TGTGCCAGTAGTATCGGGCAGACGAACACTGAAGCTTTCTTT
CDR3aa: CASSIGQTNTEAFF

v_gene: TRBV29-1
j_gene: TRBJ2-1
d_gene: TRBD2
abundance: NA
CDR3nt: TGCAGCGTTGGGGGACTAGCGGGAGGGCCTGTCGCCTACAATGAGCAGTTCTTC
CDR3aa: CSVGGLAGGPVAYNEQFF

v_gene: TRBV27
j_gene: TRBJ1-2
d_gene: NA
abundance: NA
CDR3nt: TGTGCCAGCAGTTTAATTGCAGGGGTGGGAGGCTACACCTTC
CDR3aa: CASSLIAGVGGYTF

v_gene: TRBV28
j_gene: TRBJ2-5
d_gene: NA
abundance: NA
CDR3nt: TGTGCCAGCAGCACCTCCCTCCGGGACAAACAGCAAGAGACCCAGTACTTC
CDR3aa: CASSTSLRDKQQETQYF

v_gene: TRBV4-2
j_gene: TRBJ2-1
d_gene: NA
abundance: NA
CDR3nt: TGTGCCAGCAGCCAACGGGCAGAGAGCCTGCAGGCAGGAAATGAGCAGTTCTTC
CDR3aa: CASSQRAESLQAGNEQFF

v_gene: TRBV11-2
j_gene: TRBJ1-6
d_gene: TRBD1
abundance: NA
CDR3nt: TGTGCCAGCAGCCCTCGACAGGGGAAGGCCGCTTCACCCCTCCACTTT
CDR3aa: CASSPRQGKAASPLHF

v_gene: TRBV27
j_gene: TRBJ2-2
d_gene: NA
abundance: NA
CDR3nt: TGTGCCAGCAGTCAAAATAGCGAGAACACCGGGGAGCTGTTTTTT
CDR3aa: CASSQNSENTGELFF

v_gene: TRBV19
j_gene: TRBJ2-3
d_gene: NA
abundance: once
CDR3nt: TGTGCCAGCCTGGACCGCATCACAGATACGCAGTATTTT
CDR3aa: CASLDRITDTQYF

v_gene: TRBV19
j_gene: TRBJ1-5
d_gene: NA
abundance: NA
CDR3nt: TGTGCCAGTAGTATACAAGGGTACTGGCAGCCCCAGCATTTT
CDR3aa: CASSIQGYWQPQHF

v_gene: TRBV6-6
j_gene: TRBJ2-2
d_gene: NA
abundance: NA
CDR3nt: TGTGCCAGCAGTTACGAGGACTATTTGCCCGGGGAGCTGTTTTTT
CDR3aa: CASSYEDYLPGELFF

v_gene: TRBV7-3
j_gene: TRBJ2-5
d_gene: TRBD2
abundance: once
CDR3nt: TGTGCCAGCAGCCTCGGTGGGCAGGGAGGGGAGACCCAGTACTTC
CDR3aa: CASSLGGQGGETQYF

v_gene: TRBV5-4
j_gene: TRBJ2-7
d_gene: TRBD2
abundance: NA
CDR3nt: TGTGCCAGCAGCTGGGGATCGGGAGGGCCCTACGAGCAGTACTTC
CDR3aa: CASSWGSGGPYEQYF

v_gene: TRBV11-2
j_gene: TRBJ2-7
d_gene: TRBD2
abundance: NA
CDR3nt: TGTGCCAGCAGCCAGGGACTAGCGACTCACTACGAGCAGTACTTC
CDR3aa: CASSQGLATHYEQYF

v_gene: TRBV5-1
j_gene: TRBJ2-3
d_gene: TRBD2
abundance: NA
CDR3nt: TGCGCCAGCAGCTTGCCCAGCCGGGCTAGCGGGAGGGCGGGCACAGATACGCAGTATTTT
CDR3aa: CASSLPSRASGRAGTDTQYF

v_gene: TRBV28
j_gene: TRBJ1-5
d_gene: NA
abundance: NA
CDR3nt: TGTGCCAGCAGTTTCGAAGTAAGCAATCAGCCCCAGCATTTT
CDR3aa: CASSFEVSNQPQHF

v_gene: TRBV20-1
j_gene: TRBJ2-1
d_gene: NA
abundance: NA
CDR3nt: TGCAGTGCTAAGGGGCACAACGAGCAGTTCTTC
CDR3aa: CSAKGHNEQFF

v_gene: TRBV11-1
j_gene: TRBJ2-6
d_gene: NA
abundance: NA
CDR3nt: TGTGCCAGCAGCTTAGTGTTGAACTCTGGGGCCAACGTCCTGACTTTC
CDR3aa: CASSLVLNSGANVLTF

v_gene: TRBV5-1
j_gene: TRBJ2-1
d_gene: TRBD1
abundance: NA
CDR3nt: TGCGCCAGCAGCCTGGTCTCGTCATTAGGACAGGGATACAATGAGCAGTTCTTC
CDR3aa: CASSLVSSLGQGYNEQFF

v_gene: TRBV27
j_gene: TRBJ1-2
d_gene: TRBD1
abundance: NA
CDR3nt: TGTGCCAGCAGAGACAACAGGGGGCATAACTATGGCTACACCTTC
CDR3aa: CASRDNRGHNYGYTF

v_gene: TRBV19
j_gene: TRBJ2-3
d_gene: TRBD2
abundance: NA
CDR3nt: TGTGCCAGTAGTTCGCGGGGGGCCTACACAGATACGCAGTATTTT
CDR3aa: CASSSRGAYTDTQYF

v_gene: TRBV10-2
j_gene: TRBJ1-1
d_gene: TRBD1
abundance: NA
CDR3nt: TGCGCCAGCAAGGACAGGGGGCATTCGGCTTTCTTT
CDR3aa: CASKDRGHSAFF

v_gene: TRBV19
j_gene: TRBJ2-1
d_gene: NA
abundance: NA
CDR3nt: TGTGCCCCGAAAAAGGGAGGACTCTTTTATAGGGGGTACAATGAGCAGTTCTTC
CDR3aa: CAPKKGGLFYRGYNEQFF

v_gene: TRBV25-1
j_gene: TRBJ1-6
d_gene: NA
abundance: NA
CDR3nt: TGTGCCAGCAGTGAGACGCCCCGGGGTTCCCTCCACTTT
CDR3aa: CASSETPRGSLHF

v_gene: TRBV5-4
j_gene: TRBJ2-1
d_gene: TRBD2
abundance: once
CDR3nt: TGTGCCAGCAGCTTGCTTATTCTAGCGGGAGAATCCTACAATGAGCAGTTCTTC
CDR3aa: CASSLLILAGESYNEQFF

v_gene: TRBV10-1
j_gene: TRBJ2-2
d_gene: TRBD2
abundance: NA
CDR3nt: TGCGCCAGCAGTGGGGGACTAGCGGGAGTATCGAACACCGGGGAGCTGTTTTTT
CDR3aa: CASSGGLAGVSNTGELFF

v_gene: TRBV28
j_gene: TRBJ2-3
d_gene: TRBD1
abundance: NA
CDR3nt: TGTGCCAGCAGTGAGACAGGGGGCGGGGGAGATACGCAGTATTTT
CDR3aa: CASSETGGGGDTQYF

v_gene: TRBV6-1
j_gene: TRBJ1-5
d_gene: NA
abundance: NA
CDR3nt: TGTGTCAGCAAGAACGGGGGCTATCAGCCCCAGCATTTT
CDR3aa: CVSKNGGYQPQHF

v_gene: TRBV19
j_gene: TRBJ1-3
d_gene: TRBD1
abundance: NA
CDR3nt: TGTGCCAGTAGCCCCGGACAGGCCTCTGGAAACACCATATATTTT
CDR3aa: CASSPGQASGNTIYF

v_gene: TRBV11-2
j_gene: TRBJ2-5
d_gene: NA
abundance: NA
CDR3nt: TGTGCCAGCAGCCGGACCGCCGCAGGGGGGGAGACCCAGTACTTC
CDR3aa: CASSRTAAGGETQYF

v_gene: TRBV7-8
j_gene: TRBJ2-1
d_gene: TRBD1
abundance: NA
CDR3nt: TGTGCCAGCAGCTTATGGGACAGGGTAATTTCCTACAATGAGCAGTTCTTC
CDR3aa: CASSLWDRVISYNEQFF

v_gene: TRBV27
j_gene: TRBJ2-7
d_gene: TRBD2
abundance: NA
CDR3nt: TGTGCCAGCAGTTTACAGGGACTAGCGGGGCCACCCTACGAGCAGTACTTC
CDR3aa: CASSLQGLAGPPYEQYF

v_gene: TRBV2
j_gene: TRBJ1-2
d_gene: NA
abundance: NA
CDR3nt: TGTGCCAGCAGTGCTCCGGGACGAGGCTACACCTTC
CDR3aa: CASSAPGRGYTF

v_gene: TRBV2
j_gene: TRBJ1-1
d_gene: NA
abundance: NA
CDR3nt: TGTGCCAGCAGTGAAAATGGTTTGATGAACACTGAAGCTTTCTTT
CDR3aa: CASSENGLMNTEAFF

v_gene: TRBV7-3
j_gene: TRBJ2-7
d_gene: NA
abundance: NA
CDR3nt: TGTGCCAGCAGCTTCCAACCGACAGGCGTTATGAGGGAGCAGTACTTC
CDR3aa: CASSFQPTGVMREQYF

v_gene: TRBV7-2
j_gene: TRBJ2-1
d_gene: TRBD2
abundance: NA
CDR3nt: TGTGCCAGCACCCGACTAGCGGGAGCGGGTGAGCAGTTCTTC
CDR3aa: CASTRLAGAGEQFF